A single sample is the source of the 15 T cell receptor beta chains below, sequenced in a study of T cells after yellow fever vaccination. TCRdb called the 5' RACE reads again in MiXCR, with one record for every CDR3 protein. The sample lists about 63,000 distinct CDR3 sequences, approximately 8% occurring once. The source was CD8+ T cells sorted from PBMCs, collected 15 days after the yellow fever booster vaccination. These receptors came from a man aged 25 to 40 who received the YFV17D yellow fever vaccine.

This clonotype was seen at least ten times. V and J are TRBV5-1 and TRBJ2-7, with TRBD1 matching 7 bases. The CDR3 spans 17 residues. Trimming at V came to 7 bases and at J to 1 base, leaving 17 bases not matched to a gene. Germline V gene sequence: CDR1 SGHRS, CDR2 YFSETQ. CDR3 residues: CASSSFPWDRISYEQYF. For the CDR3, the DNA is TGCGCCAGCTCCTCGTTCCCTTGGGACAGAATTTCCTACGAGCAGTACTTC.

V and J are TRBV4-3 and TRBJ2-3; D is uncertain. The germline V gene encodes CDR1 LGHNA and CDR2 YSLEER. V dropped 1 base and J dropped 0 bases, with 8 bases sitting between them. The CDR3 covers 15 residues. The chain's CDR3 is CASSQVETSTDTQYF. CDR3 DNA: TGCGCCAGCAGCCAAGTGGAGACTAGCACAGATACGCAGTATTTT.

This clonotype was counted at least ten times. The V and J genes are TRBV29-1 and TRBJ2-1; 8 bases are a match to TRBD2. The junction had 8 bases not matched to a gene; V was cut back by 4 bases and J by 0 bases. Germline V gives CDR1 SQVTM, CDR2 ANQGSEA. The CDR3 is made up of 16 amino acids. The CDR3 nucleotides read TGCAGCGTTGTTGCTAGCGGGCGTAGCTCCTACAATGAGCAGTTCTTC. Its protein is CSVVASGRSSYNEQFF.

This clonotype was counted many times. The rearrangement uses TRBV27 and TRBJ2-7; 9 bases map to TRBD2. J gave up 5 bases and V 10 bases, and 9 bases lay outside the gene matches. The V gene's germline CDR1 is MNHEY and CDR2 SMNVEV (reference sequence). The CDR3 runs 13 residues. In DNA form, the CDR3 reads TGTGCCACCGCCCTAGCGGGATTAAACGAGCAGTACTTC. Translated: CATALAGLNEQYF.

Turning to this clonotype: A read error is possible here, since a much larger clone lies one base away. This chain links TRBV11-2 with TRBJ2-1; no clear D. The CDR3 totals 11 residues. Germline V CDR1 and CDR2: SGHAT, FQNNGV. The V and J ends lost 2 bases and 8 bases respectively, with 4 bases between them. The CDR3: CASSLTHEQFF. The CDR3 DNA sequence: TGTGCCAGCAGCTTAACTCATGAGCAGTTCTTC.

This clonotype showed up many times. The chain uses TRBV7-9 and TRBJ2-1; TRBD2 matches at 13 bases. The CDR3 loop spans 16 amino acids. CDR1 and CDR2 (germline): SEHNR, FQNEAQ (reference sequence). The junction had 9 bases not matched to a gene; V was cut back by 5 bases and J by 8 bases. CDR3 in DNA: TGTGCCAGCAGCGGGCCCGGGACTAGCGGGATCGATGAGCAGTTCTTC. Translated: CASSGPGTSGIDEQFF.

This clonotype has ten or more counts. This chain joins TRBV14 and TRBJ2-1, with unresolved D. Germline assignment: CDR1 SGHDN and CDR2 FVKESK. Trimming removed 2 bases at V and 3 bases at J, with 8 bases between. CDR3 length: 14 residues. The CDR3 loop is CASSQLDIYNEQFF. Written as DNA, the CDR3 is TGTGCCAGCAGCCAACTAGATATCTACAATGAGCAGTTCTTC.

At least ten counts were recorded for this clonotype. The chain couples TRBV30 to TRBJ1-5; D remains ambiguous. Germline values: CDR1 GTSNPN, CDR2 SVGIG (reference sequence). V was shortened by 2 bases and J by 7 bases, with 9 bases between the two germline ends. This CDR3 has 12 residues. CDR3 in DNA: TGTGCCTGGAGTATTGCTAGGCAGCCCCAGCATTTT. This sequence encodes CAWSIARQPQHF.

A few counts support this clonotype. V and J are TRBV7-3 and TRBJ2-3, with 8 positions matching TRBD1. The CDR3 loop spans 16 amino acids. The ends lost 4 bases at V and 2 bases at J; junction bases unmatched: 8. Germline lookup yields CDR1 SGHTA and CDR2 FQGTGA. CDR3 loop: CASSYVTGGDTDTQYF. As DNA, the CDR3 is TGTGCCAGCAGCTACGTCACAGGGGGTGACACAGATACGCAGTATTTT.

At least ten counts were recorded for this clonotype. The J gene is TRBJ2-5, the V gene TRBV7-2; 8 bases align to TRBD2. Germline lookup yields CDR1 SGHTA and CDR2 FQGNSA. Trimming at V came to 1 base and at J to 5 bases, leaving 9 bases not matched to a gene. This CDR3 contains 16 residues. CDR3 sequence: CASSLGVAGMRETQYF. CDR3 nucleotide sequence: TGTGCCAGCAGCTTAGGGGTAGCGGGAATGAGGGAGACCCAGTACTTC. Drawing the rest from reference TRBV7-2 and TRBJ2-5, the complete variable domain is GAGVSQSPSNKVTEKGKDVELRCDPISGHTALYWYRQSLGQGLEFLIYFQGNSAPDKSGLPSDRFSAERTGGSVSTLTIQRTQQEDSAVYLCASSLGVAGMRETQYFGPGTRLLVL.

This clonotype occurred many times. This chain joins TRBV4-3 and TRBJ2-3, with 9 bases fitting TRBD1. Germline CDR1 LGHNA, CDR2 YSLEER. The CDR3 loop spans 15 amino acids. V dropped 5 bases and J dropped 3; count of bases not matched to a gene: 6. Here the CDR3 reads CASSAGTGTTDTQYF. DNA for the CDR3: TGCGCCAGCAGCGCCGGGACAGGGACGACAGATACGCAGTATTTT.

Turning to this clonotype: This clone may be a read error of a much larger clone one base away. This chain links TRBV7-6 with TRBJ2-7, with 13 positions matching TRBD2. Germline CDR1 and CDR2: SGHVS and FNYEAQ. There are 15 residues in the CDR3. J was trimmed by 6 bases and V by 5 bases; bases with no gene match: 7. The CDR3 region is CASSVGLAGVSEQYF. Written as DNA, the CDR3 is TGTGCCAGCAGCGTCGGACTAGCGGGAGTTAGCGAGCAGTACTTC. The complete variable domain, with remaining parts taken from reference TRBV7-6 and TRBJ2-7, reads GAGVSQSPRYKVTKRGQDVALRCDPISGHVSLYWYRQALGQGPEFLTYFNYEAQQDKSGLPNDRFSAERPEGSISTLTIQRTEQRDSAMYRCASSVGLAGVSEQYFGPGTRLTVT.

V gene TRBV3-1 combines with J gene TRBJ2-3; 7 bases fit TRBD2. Looked up from germline, CDR1 is LGHDT and CDR2 is YNNKEL (reference sequence). Trimming cost V 4 bases and J 5 bases; bases outside gene matches: 9. The CDR3 runs to 15 residues. CDR3 region: CASSPSASGRDTQYF. CDR3 in DNA: TGTGCCAGCAGCCCCTCGGCTAGCGGACGAGATACGCAGTATTTT.

The V and J genes are TRBV30 and TRBJ2-3, with 7 bases lining up with TRBD1. The trim removed 1 base at V and 5 bases at J, leaving 9 bases unmatched. The CDR3 extends over 15 amino acids. CDR1 and CDR2 from the germline V gene are GTSNPN and SVGIG (reference sequence). The CDR3 spells CAWSGGRGIKDTQYF. CDR3 DNA sequence: TGTGCCTGGAGTGGTGGCAGGGGGATAAAAGATACGCAGTATTTT.

This clonotype came up many times. CDR3 amino acids: CASSPSEGYEQYF. CDR3 DNA sequence: TGCGCCAGCAGCCCTAGTGAAGGATACGAGCAGTACTTC. This sequence joins TRBV4-3 and TRBJ2-7; D not certain. V was cut by 4 bases and J by 4 bases, with 11 bases left in between. CDR3 length equals 13 residues. Germline CDR1 reads LGHNA; CDR2 reads YSLEER.